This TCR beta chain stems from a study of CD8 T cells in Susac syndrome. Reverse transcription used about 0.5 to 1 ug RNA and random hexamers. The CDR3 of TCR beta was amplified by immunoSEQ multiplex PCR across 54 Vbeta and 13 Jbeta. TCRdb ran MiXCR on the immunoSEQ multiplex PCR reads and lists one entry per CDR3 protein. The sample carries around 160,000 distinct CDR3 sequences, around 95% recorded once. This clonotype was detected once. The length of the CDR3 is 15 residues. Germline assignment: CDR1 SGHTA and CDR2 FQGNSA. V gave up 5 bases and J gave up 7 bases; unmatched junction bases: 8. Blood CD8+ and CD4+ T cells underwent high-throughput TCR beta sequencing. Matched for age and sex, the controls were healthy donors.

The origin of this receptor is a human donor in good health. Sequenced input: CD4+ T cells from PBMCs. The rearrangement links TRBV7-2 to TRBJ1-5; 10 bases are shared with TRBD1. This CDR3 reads CASSRTGGFGQPQHF. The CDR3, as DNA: TGTGCCAGCAGCCGGACAGGGGGGTTTGGCCAGCCCCAGCATTTT.